This T cell receptor beta chain appears in the sequencing data of a study of blood T cell repertoires in COVID-19. Overall study: The samples span acute and convalescent COVID-19 from the United States, Italy and Spain. PBMCs, B-cell-depleted T cells, or T cells provided the cDNA or gDNA that made up the material.

The CDR3 extends over 14 amino acids. Per the germline V gene, CDR1 is SNHLY and CDR2 is FYNNEI. With V trimmed by 6 bases and J by 2 bases, 4 bases remained unmatched. Authors' analysis steps: How many nucleated cells were present was estimated from reference gene primer amplification. Measured with immunoSEQ multiplex PCR; TCRdb has only the in-frame clones, and not every one. The V and J calls and clone size are taken from that table; D and trimming were inferred from the DNA. Of roughly 350,000 clones listed, roughly 85% are singletons. The sequenced material came from peripheral blood. This TCR was sampled from a woman between 18 and 29 years old with acute or convalescent COVID-19. This rearrangement joins TRBV2 to TRBJ2-7; 10 nucleotides match TRBD1. CDR3 nucleotides: TGTGCCAGCAGATCCGGGACAGGGGCCTACGAGCAGTACTTC. Protein: CASRSGTGAYEQYF.